A selection of T cell receptor beta chains follows, all from one sample in a study of blood T cell repertoires in COVID-19. Libraries were prepared by immunoSEQ multiplex PCR; TCRdb keeps only in-frame clonotypes and omits some of them. The table lists 270,000 or so clones, about 89% of them singletons. Specimen: peripheral blood. These receptor sequences come from a man in his forties with active or convalescent COVID-19. Both conserved end residues are part of each CDR3. A D gene is named only where the DNA matches it firmly. Size is stated for part of the rows, as once, few or many counts, or as a class when the clone is expanded.

v_call,d_call,clone_size,j_call,cdr3_aa,cdr3_nt
TRBV24-1,TRBD1,-,TRBJ2-1,CATSDLQGEVVNVNEQFF,TGTGCCACCAGTGATTTACAGGGGGAGGTGGTGAATGTAAATGAGCAGTTCTTC
TRBV19,-,-,TRBJ2-7,CASSIEGQDRSEQYF,TGTGCCAGTAGTATAGAGGGGCAAGACAGGAGCGAGCAGTACTTC
TRBV12-3/TRBV12-4,-,-,TRBJ1-6,CASTTGDSPLHF,TGTGCCAGCACCACGGGGGATTCACCCCTCCACTTT
TRBV19,-,-,TRBJ2-5,CASSIVPPHLVWETQYF,TGTGCCAGTAGTATAGTTCCTCCCCACTTAGTTTGGGAGACCCAGTACTTC
TRBV2,TRBD1,-,TRBJ1-4,CASSDLRGQGYEKLFF,TGTGCCAGCAGTGACTTGAGGGGGCAGGGCTACGAAAAACTGTTTTTT
TRBV2,-,once,TRBJ2-7,CASSELADEQYF,TGTGCCAGCAGTGAGTTGGCGGACGAGCAGTACTTC
TRBV7-8,-,-,TRBJ1-5,CASSPDRDQPQHF,TGTGCCAGCAGCCCCGACAGAGATCAGCCCCAGCATTTT
TRBV4-2,TRBD1,-,TRBJ1-4,CASSQKGGTFEKLFF,TGTGCCAGCAGCCAGAAAGGGGGCACTTTTGAAAAACTGTTTTTT
TRBV11-2,-,-,TRBJ1-2,CASSLGHRETNYGYTF,TGTGCCAGCAGCTTAGGACACAGGGAAACTAACTATGGCTACACCTTC
TRBV5-5,TRBD1,-,TRBJ1-5,CASSWTGSYQLQHF,TGTGCCAGCAGCTGGACAGGGAGCTATCAGCTCCAGCATTTT
TRBV19,-,-,TRBJ1-2,CASSIAGNYGYTF,TGTGCCAGTAGTATAGCAGGGAACTATGGCTACACCTTC
TRBV25-1,-,-,TRBJ1-3,CASSEQGSSGNTIYF,TGTGCCAGCAGTGAGCAGGGGAGCTCTGGAAACACCATATATTTT
TRBV28,TRBD1,-,TRBJ1-1,CASSRQGVEAFF,TGTGCCAGCAGCCGACAGGGGGTTGAAGCTTTCTTT
TRBV11-3,-,-,TRBJ1-1,CASSLSIGWTEAFF,TGTGCCAGCAGCCTTTCGATCGGGTGGACTGAAGCTTTCTTT
TRBV28,TRBD2,-,TRBJ2-1,CASIPSGSRNEQFF,TGTGCCAGCATCCCTAGCGGGAGTAGGAATGAGCAGTTCTTC
TRBV7-2,TRBD1,-,TRBJ1-4,CASSSGQGDGKLFF,TGTGCCAGCAGCTCCGGACAGGGGGACGGAAAACTGTTTTTT
TRBV28,TRBD1,few,TRBJ1-2,CASTPGGGGYTF,TGTGCCAGCACCCCAGGGGGCGGTGGCTACACCTTC
TRBV6-5,-,-,TRBJ2-2,CASGLREPNTGELFF,TGTGCCAGCGGACTTCGGGAACCGAACACCGGGGAGCTGTTTTTT
TRBV28,TRBD1,-,TRBJ2-7,CASSSAQGANEQYF,TGTGCCAGCAGTTCCGCACAGGGGGCCAACGAGCAGTACTTC
TRBV29-1,TRBD2,once,TRBJ2-5,CSVEPRLAGWIKTQYF,TGCAGCGTTGAACCCCGACTAGCGGGTTGGATAAAGACCCAGTACTTC
TRBV19,TRBD1,-,TRBJ1-2,CASKGQGQKGGGYTF,TGTGCCAGCAAAGGACAGGGTCAAAAAGGGGGAGGCTACACCTTC
TRBV27,TRBD1,-,TRBJ2-3,CASSLAQGAPTDTQYF,TGTGCCAGCAGTTTAGCCCAGGGGGCGCCGACAGATACGCAGTATTTT
TRBV30,TRBD1,-,TRBJ1-2,CAWSVRTGDGYTF,TGTGCCTGGAGTGTACGGACAGGGGACGGCTACACCTTC
TRBV7-9,-,-,TRBJ2-7,CASSQGTYEQYF,TGTGCCAGCAGCCAGGGGACCTACGAGCAGTACTTC
TRBV19,-,-,TRBJ1-6,CASSIADRRNSPLHF,TGTGCCAGTAGTATAGCTGACAGACGAAATTCACCCCTCCACTTT
TRBV4-2,TRBD1,-,TRBJ2-1,CASWGQAEAEQFF,TGTGCCAGCTGGGGACAGGCGGAGGCGGAGCAGTTCTTC
TRBV15,TRBD1,-,TRBJ1-4,CATSSTGASNEKLFF,TGTGCCACCAGCAGCACAGGGGCGAGTAATGAAAAACTGTTTTTT
TRBV9,-,-,TRBJ1-2,CASSVDVNTGYTF,TGTGCCAGCAGCGTAGATGTGAACACTGGCTACACCTTC
TRBV29-1,-,-,TRBJ1-1,CSADGGTGTEAFF,TGCAGCGCAGACGGAGGCACGGGGACTGAAGCTTTCTTT
TRBV28,-,-,TRBJ1-5,CASSYHLRVQHF,TGTGCCAGCAGTTACCATCTCAGGGTACAGCATTTT
TRBV19,-,-,TRBJ2-5,CASSEGETQYF,TGTGCCAGTAGTGAGGGCGAGACCCAGTACTTC
TRBV5-6,TRBD2,-,TRBJ2-5,CASSLAGGGETQYF,TGTGCCAGCAGCCTAGCGGGAGGAGGAGAGACCCAGTACTTC
TRBV6-5,-,-,TRBJ1-2,CASSSPTVNYGYTF,TGTGCCAGCAGTTCCCCGACAGTGAACTATGGCTACACCTTC
TRBV19,TRBD1,-,TRBJ1-5,CASRSGTGDQPQHF,TGTGCCAGTAGGTCCGGGACAGGGGATCAGCCCCAGCATTTT
TRBV29-1,TRBD1,-,TRBJ2-3,CSVTWTGGNTDTQYF,TGCAGCGTTACCTGGACAGGGGGTAACACAGATACGCAGTATTTT
TRBV18,-,-,TRBJ1-1,CASSPPTVGAGVTEAFF,TGTGCCAGCTCACCACCGACGGTGGGGGCCGGGGTAACTGAAGCTTTCTTT
TRBV27,TRBD1,-,TRBJ2-7,CASSPTGTGFWGSYEQYF,TGTGCCAGCAGCCCGACCGGGACAGGTTTTTGGGGCTCCTACGAGCAGTACTTC
TRBV27,-,-,TRBJ2-3,CASSLSPSDTQYF,TGTGCCAGCAGTTTATCCCCCTCAGATACGCAGTATTTT
TRBV9,TRBD1,-,TRBJ2-2,CASSKTGANTGELFF,TGTGCCAGCAGCAAGACAGGGGCGAACACCGGGGAGCTGTTTTTT
TRBV7-9,TRBD1,-,TRBJ2-7,CASSTEGQTYEQYF,TGTGCCAGCAGCACCGAGGGACAGACCTACGAGCAGTACTTC
TRBV9,TRBD1,-,TRBJ1-2,CASSAEQGNYGYTF,TGTGCCAGCAGCGCAGAACAGGGGAACTATGGCTACACCTTC
TRBV5-1,TRBD2,once,TRBJ2-2,CASSRTSGLNTGELFF,TGCGCCAGCAGCCGCACTAGCGGCCTGAACACCGGGGAGCTGTTTTTT
TRBV10-2,-,-,TRBJ2-7,CASSEQPAYEQYF,TGCGCCAGCAGTGAACAGCCTGCCTACGAGCAGTACTTC
TRBV11-3,TRBD2,-,TRBJ2-7,CASSPNVGLAVSSYEQYF,TGTGCCAGCAGCCCTAATGTGGGACTAGCGGTGAGCTCCTACGAGCAGTACTTC
TRBV5-4,-,-,TRBJ2-5,CASSSGTAQGGQETQYF,TGTGCCAGCAGCTCCGGGACCGCTCAAGGAGGGCAAGAGACCCAGTACTTC
TRBV5-6,-,once,TRBJ1-4,CASSPPSRWGGEKLFF,TGTGCCAGCAGCCCGCCATCCCGTTGGGGAGGAGAAAAACTGTTTTTT
TRBV5-5,TRBD1,-,TRBJ1-1,CASTPLSDRAILKNTEAFF,TGTGCCAGCACCCCGCTCTCTGACAGGGCCATTCTTAAGAACACTGAAGCTTTCTTT
TRBV5-1,-,-,TRBJ1-4,CASSSSGYNEKLFF,TGCGCCAGCAGCTCGTCAGGATATAATGAAAAACTGTTTTTT
TRBV10-1,TRBD2,-,TRBJ2-7,CASSETSGTIGNEQYF,TGCGCCAGCAGTGAGACCTCCGGGACTATCGGCAACGAGCAGTACTTC
TRBV11-3,-,-,TRBJ2-1,CASSRRGGAYNEQFF,TGTGCCAGCAGCCGAAGGGGCGGGGCCTACAATGAGCAGTTCTTC
TRBV19,-,-,TRBJ1-5,CASSIEGHFSNQPQHF,TGTGCCAGTAGTATAGAGGGACATTTTAGCAATCAGCCCCAGCATTTT
TRBV7-9,TRBD1,-,TRBJ1-4,CASSLSRGAKLFF,TGTGCCAGCAGCTTGAGCAGGGGGGCAAAACTGTTTTTT
TRBV7-2,-,-,TRBJ1-1,CASSAQGRAEAFF,TGTGCCAGCAGCGCACAGGGTCGGGCTGAAGCTTTCTTT
TRBV10-2,TRBD2,once,TRBJ2-1,CASRETKGLADEQFF,TGCGCCAGCAGAGAAACAAAAGGACTAGCCGATGAGCAGTTCTTC
TRBV7-2,-,few,TRBJ1-1,CASSLHGVVRAFF,TGTGCCAGCAGCTTGCACGGGGTAGTTAGGGCTTTCTTT
TRBV7-8,-,-,TRBJ1-1,CATSKGMNTEAFF,TGTGCCACCTCCAAGGGGATGAACACTGAAGCTTTCTTT
TRBV7-9,TRBD1,-,TRBJ1-2,CASSFLGGQGATSYTF,TGTGCCAGCAGCTTCCTGGGGGGACAGGGGGCCACGAGCTACACCTTC
TRBV11-2,TRBD1,-,TRBJ1-1,CASSKLGGFMNTEAFF,TGTGCCAGCAGTAAGCTAGGGGGCTTCATGAACACTGAAGCTTTCTTT
TRBV5-4,-,-,TRBJ2-3,CASSLRGVAGNTDTQYF,TGTGCCAGCAGCTTGCGCGGCGTTGCGGGGAACACAGATACGCAGTATTTT
TRBV18,-,-,TRBJ2-1,CASSPRSFQSGESSYNEQFF,TGTGCCAGCTCACCAAGGTCGTTTCAGAGCGGCGAAAGCTCCTACAATGAGCAGTTCTTC